Here is one T cell receptor beta chain with its context. The sample comes from a study of blood T cell repertoires in COVID-19. In the study overall: Sites in the United States, Italy and Spain provided acute and convalescent COVID-19 samples. Nucleic acid was either cDNA or gDNA, and it came from T cells, B-cell-depleted T cells, or PBMCs.

In the authors' methods: Counts of nucleated cells, estimated from reference gene primer amplification, were obtained. Sequencing used immunoSEQ multiplex PCR; TCRdb keeps in-frame clones, though not all of them. That table supplies the V and J calls and clone size; D and trimming were determined from the DNA. Of 250,000 to 300,000 clones in the sample, around 89% were seen once. The germline CDR1 and CDR2 sequences are MNHEY and SVGAGI. The length of the CDR3 is 14 residues. The V gene end was trimmed by 8 bases and the J gene end by 1 base; junction bases not matched to a gene: 8. This receptor was obtained from a middle-aged man with acute or convalescent COVID-19. Sequences were obtained from peripheral blood. The genes are TRBV6-5 and TRBJ2-7, with TRBD2 matching over 7 bases. CDR3 DNA: TGTGCCAGCCCTCCCAGCGGGGATTCCTACGAGCAGTACTTC. Its protein product is CASPPSGDSYEQYF.